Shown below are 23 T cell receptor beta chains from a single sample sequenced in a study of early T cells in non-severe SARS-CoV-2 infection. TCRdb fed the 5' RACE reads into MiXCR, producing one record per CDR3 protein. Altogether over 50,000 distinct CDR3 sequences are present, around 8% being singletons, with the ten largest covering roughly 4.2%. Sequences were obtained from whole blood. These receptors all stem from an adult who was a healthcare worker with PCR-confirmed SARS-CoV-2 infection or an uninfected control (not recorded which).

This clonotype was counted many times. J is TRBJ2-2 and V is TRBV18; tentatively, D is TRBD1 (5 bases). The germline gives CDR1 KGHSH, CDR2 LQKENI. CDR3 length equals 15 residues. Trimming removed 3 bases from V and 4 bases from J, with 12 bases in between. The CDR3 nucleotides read TGTGCCAGCTCACCCAGGACAAGTATCACCGGGGAGCTGTTTTTT. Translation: CASSPRTSITGELFF.

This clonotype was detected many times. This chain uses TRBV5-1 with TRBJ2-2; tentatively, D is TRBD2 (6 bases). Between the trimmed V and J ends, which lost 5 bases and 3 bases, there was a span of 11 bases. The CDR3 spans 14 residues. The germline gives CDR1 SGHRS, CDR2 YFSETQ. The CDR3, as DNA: TGCGCCAGCAGGACAACTAGCTACACCGGGGAGCTGTTTTTT. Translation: CASRTTSYTGELFF. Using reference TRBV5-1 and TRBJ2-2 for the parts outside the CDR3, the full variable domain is KAGVTQTPRYLIKTRGQQVTLSCSPISGHRSVSWYQQTPGQGLQFLFEYFSETQRNKGNFPGRFSGRQFSNSRSEMNVSTLELGDSALYLCASRTTSYTGELFFGEGSRLTVL.

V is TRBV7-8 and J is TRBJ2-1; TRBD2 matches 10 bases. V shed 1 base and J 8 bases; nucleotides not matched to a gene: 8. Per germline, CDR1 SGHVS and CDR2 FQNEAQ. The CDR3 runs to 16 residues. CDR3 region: CASSLGGSGRRDEQFF. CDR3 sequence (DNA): TGTGCCAGCAGCTTAGGTGGTAGCGGGAGGAGGGATGAGCAGTTCTTC.

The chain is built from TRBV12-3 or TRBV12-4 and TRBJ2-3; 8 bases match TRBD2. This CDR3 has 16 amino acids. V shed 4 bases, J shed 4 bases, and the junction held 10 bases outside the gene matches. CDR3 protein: CASSSAPGGFADTQYF. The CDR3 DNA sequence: TGTGCCAGCAGTTCCGCCCCGGGAGGGTTTGCAGATACGCAGTATTTT.

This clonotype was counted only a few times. CDR3 DNA sequence: TGTGCCAGCAGCCAAAGCCGGGACGGTAACTATGGCTACACCTTC. It translates to CASSQSRDGNYGYTF. The chain has TRBV14 and TRBJ1-2; the D gene is possibly TRBD1 (5 bases). The CDR3 has 15 residues. The germline V gene has CDR1 SGHDN and CDR2 FVKESK. Deletions cut 2 bases from V and 1 base from J, with 11 bases between.

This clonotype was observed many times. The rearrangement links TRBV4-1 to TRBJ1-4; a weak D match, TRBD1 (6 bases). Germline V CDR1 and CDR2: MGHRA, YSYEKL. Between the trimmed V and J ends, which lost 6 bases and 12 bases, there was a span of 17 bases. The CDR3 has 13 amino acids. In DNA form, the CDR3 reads TGCGCCAGCAGTCAATTTCCGGGACACCAACTGTTTTTT. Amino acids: CASSQFPGHQLFF.

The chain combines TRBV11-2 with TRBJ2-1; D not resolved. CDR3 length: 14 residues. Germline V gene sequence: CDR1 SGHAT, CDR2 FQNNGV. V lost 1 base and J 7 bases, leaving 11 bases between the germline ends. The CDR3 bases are TGTGCCAGCAGCTTAGGGGTCGCGAGGAATGAGCAGTTCTTC. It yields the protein CASSLGVARNEQFF.

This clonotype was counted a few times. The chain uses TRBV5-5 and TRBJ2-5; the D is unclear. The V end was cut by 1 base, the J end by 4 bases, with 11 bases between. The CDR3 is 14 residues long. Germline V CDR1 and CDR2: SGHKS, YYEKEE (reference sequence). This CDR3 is CASSLRSVGETQYF. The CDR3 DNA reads TGTGCCAGCAGCTTGAGATCGGTGGGAGAGACCCAGTACTTC.

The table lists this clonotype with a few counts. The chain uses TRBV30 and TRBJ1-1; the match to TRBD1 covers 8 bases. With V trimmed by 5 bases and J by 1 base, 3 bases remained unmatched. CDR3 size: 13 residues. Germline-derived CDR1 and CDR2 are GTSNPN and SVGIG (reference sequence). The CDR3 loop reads CAWATGGNTEAFF. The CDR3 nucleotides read TGTGCCTGGGCAACAGGGGGGAACACTGAAGCTTTCTTT.

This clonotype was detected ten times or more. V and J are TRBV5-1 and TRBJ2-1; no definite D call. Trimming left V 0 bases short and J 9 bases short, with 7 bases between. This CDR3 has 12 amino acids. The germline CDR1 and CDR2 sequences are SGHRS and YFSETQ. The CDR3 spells CASSLDKPEQFF. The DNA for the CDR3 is TGCGCCAGCAGCTTGGACAAACCTGAGCAGTTCTTC.

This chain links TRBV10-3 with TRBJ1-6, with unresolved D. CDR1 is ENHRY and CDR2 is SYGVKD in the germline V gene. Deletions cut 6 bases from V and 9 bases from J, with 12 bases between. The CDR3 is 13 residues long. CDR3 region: CAISEDPTSPLHF. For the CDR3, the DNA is TGTGCCATCAGCGAAGACCCTACTTCACCCCTCCACTTT.

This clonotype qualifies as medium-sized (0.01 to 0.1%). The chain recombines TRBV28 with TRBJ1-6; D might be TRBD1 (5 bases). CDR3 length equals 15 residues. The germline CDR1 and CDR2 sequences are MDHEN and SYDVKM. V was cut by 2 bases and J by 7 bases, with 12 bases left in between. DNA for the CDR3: TGTGCCAGCAGTTTAGGGGGGACGGCCAATTCACCCCTCCACTTT. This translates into CASSLGGTANSPLHF.

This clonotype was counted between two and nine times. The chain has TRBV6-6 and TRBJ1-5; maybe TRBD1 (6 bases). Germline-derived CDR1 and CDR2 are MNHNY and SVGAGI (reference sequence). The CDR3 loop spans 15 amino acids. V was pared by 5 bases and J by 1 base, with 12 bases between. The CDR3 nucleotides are TGTGCCAGCAGTCTACAGGGTGGCAGCAATCAGCCCCAGCATTTT. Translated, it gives CASSLQGGSNQPQHF.

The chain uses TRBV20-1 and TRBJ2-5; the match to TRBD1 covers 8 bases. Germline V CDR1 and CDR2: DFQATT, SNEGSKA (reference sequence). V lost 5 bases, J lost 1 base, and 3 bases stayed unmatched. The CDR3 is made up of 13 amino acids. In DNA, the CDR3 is TGCAGTGCTCAGGACAGGGTCCAAGAGACCCAGTACTTC. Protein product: CSAQDRVQETQYF.

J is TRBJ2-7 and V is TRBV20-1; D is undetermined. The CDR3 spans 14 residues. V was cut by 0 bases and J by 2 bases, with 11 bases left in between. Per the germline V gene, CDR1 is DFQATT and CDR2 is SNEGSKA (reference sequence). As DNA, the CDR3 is TGCAGTGCTAGAGAGGGCCTAGGCGCCTACGAGCAGTACTTC. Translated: CSAREGLGAYEQYF.

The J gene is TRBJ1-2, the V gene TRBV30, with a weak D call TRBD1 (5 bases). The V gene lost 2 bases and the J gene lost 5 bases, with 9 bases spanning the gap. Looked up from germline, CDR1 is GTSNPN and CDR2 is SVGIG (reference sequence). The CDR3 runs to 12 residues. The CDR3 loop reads CAWSSRVYGYTF. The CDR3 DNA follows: TGTGCCTGGAGTTCCAGGGTTTATGGCTACACCTTC. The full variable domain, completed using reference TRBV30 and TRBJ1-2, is SQTIHQWPATLVQPVGSPLSLECTVEGTSNPNLYWYRQAAGRGLQLLFYSVGIGQISSEVPQNLSASRPQDRQFILSSKKLLLSDSGFYLCAWSSRVYGYTFGSGTRLTVV.

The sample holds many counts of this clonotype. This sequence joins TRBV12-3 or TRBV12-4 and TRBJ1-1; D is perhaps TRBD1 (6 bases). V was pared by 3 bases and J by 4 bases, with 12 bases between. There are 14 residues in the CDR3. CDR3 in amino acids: CASSLGGAATEAFF. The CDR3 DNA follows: TGTGCCAGCAGTTTGGGGGGGGCAGCCACTGAAGCTTTCTTT.

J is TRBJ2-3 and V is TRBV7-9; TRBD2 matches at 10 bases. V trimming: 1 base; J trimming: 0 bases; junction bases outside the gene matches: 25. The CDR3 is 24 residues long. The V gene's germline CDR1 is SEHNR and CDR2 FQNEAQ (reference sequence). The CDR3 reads CASSLGTSGLVGEWESLSTDTQYF. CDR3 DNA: TGTGCCAGCAGCTTAGGGACTAGCGGACTTGTCGGGGAGTGGGAGTCTTTGAGCACAGATACGCAGTATTTT.

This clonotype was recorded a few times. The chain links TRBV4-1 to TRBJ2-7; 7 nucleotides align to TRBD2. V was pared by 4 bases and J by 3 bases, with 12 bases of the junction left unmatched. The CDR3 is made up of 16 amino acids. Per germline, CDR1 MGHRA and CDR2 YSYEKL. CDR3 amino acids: CASSPSPSSGNYEQYF. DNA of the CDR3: TGCGCCAGCAGCCCATCCCCCTCGAGCGGGAACTACGAGCAGTACTTC.

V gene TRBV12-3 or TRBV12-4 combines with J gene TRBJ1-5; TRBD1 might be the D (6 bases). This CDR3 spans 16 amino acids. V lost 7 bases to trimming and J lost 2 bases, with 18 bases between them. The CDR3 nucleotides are TGTGCCAGCACCTTTTCCCCTAAGGGGGGCAATCAGCCCCAGCATTTT. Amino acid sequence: CASTFSPKGGNQPQHF.

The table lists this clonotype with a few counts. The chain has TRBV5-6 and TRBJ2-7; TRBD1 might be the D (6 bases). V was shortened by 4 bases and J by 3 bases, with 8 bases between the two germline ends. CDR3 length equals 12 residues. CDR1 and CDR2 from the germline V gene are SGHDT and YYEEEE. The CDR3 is CASSRQDYEQYF. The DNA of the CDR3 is TGTGCCAGCAGCAGACAGGACTACGAGCAGTACTTC. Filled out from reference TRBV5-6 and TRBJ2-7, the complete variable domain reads DAGVTQSPTHLIKTRGQQVTLRCSPKSGHDTVSWYQQALGQGPQFIFQYYEEEERQRGNFPDRFSGHQFPNYSSELNVNALLLGDSALYLCASSRQDYEQYFGPGTRLTVT.

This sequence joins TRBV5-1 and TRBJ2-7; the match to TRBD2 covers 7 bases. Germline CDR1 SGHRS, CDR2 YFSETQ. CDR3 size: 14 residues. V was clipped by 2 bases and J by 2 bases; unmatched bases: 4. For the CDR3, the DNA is TGCGCCAGCAGCTTCGACGGGGGGACCTACGAGCAGTACTTC. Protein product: CASSFDGGTYEQYF.

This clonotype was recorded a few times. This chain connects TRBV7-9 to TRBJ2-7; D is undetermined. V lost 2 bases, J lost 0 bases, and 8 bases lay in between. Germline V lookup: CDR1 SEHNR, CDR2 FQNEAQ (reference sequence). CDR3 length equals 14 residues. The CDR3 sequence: CASSLSSDSYEQYF. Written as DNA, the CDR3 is TGTGCCAGCAGCTTATCCTCAGACTCCTACGAGCAGTACTTC.